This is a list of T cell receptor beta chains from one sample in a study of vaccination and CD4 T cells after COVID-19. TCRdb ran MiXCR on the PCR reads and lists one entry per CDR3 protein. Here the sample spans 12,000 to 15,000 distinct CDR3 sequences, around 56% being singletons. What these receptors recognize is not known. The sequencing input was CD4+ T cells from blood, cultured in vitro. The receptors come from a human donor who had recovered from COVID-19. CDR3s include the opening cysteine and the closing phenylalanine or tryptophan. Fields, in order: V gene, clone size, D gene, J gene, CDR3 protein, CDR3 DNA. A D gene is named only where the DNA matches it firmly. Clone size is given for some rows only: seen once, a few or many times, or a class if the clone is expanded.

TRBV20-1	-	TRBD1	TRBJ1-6	CSARPDRGHSPLHF	TGCAGTGCTAGACCTGACAGGGGCCATTCACCCCTCCACTTT
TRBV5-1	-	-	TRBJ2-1	CASSRNHPSYNEQFF	TGCGCCAGCAGCCGGAACCATCCCTCCTACAATGAGCAGTTCTTC
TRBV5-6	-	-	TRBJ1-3	CASSLRFTTGNTIYF	TGTGCCAGCAGCTTGAGGTTTACAACTGGAAACACCATATATTTT
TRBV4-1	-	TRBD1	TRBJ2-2	CASSPRQGANTGELFF	TGCGCCAGCAGCCCTCGACAGGGGGCGAACACCGGGGAGCTGTTTTTT
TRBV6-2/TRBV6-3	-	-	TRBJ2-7	CASRRTSYYEQYF	TGTGCCAGCAGGCGTACTAGTTACTACGAGCAGTACTTC
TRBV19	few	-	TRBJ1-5	CASSAGHLNQPQHF	TGTGCCAGTAGTGCGGGACACCTCAATCAGCCCCAGCATTTT
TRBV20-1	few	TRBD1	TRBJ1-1	CSAPGQGYTEAFF	TGCAGTGCTCCCGGACAGGGGTACACTGAAGCTTTCTTT
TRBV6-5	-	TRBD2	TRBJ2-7	CASSYSPGLAGGAYEQYF	TGTGCCAGCAGTTACAGCCCGGGACTAGCGGGAGGCGCCTACGAGCAGTACTTC
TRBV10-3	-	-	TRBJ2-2	CAISESGAGHHTGELFF	TGTGCCATCAGTGAGTCGGGCGCCGGACACCACACCGGGGAGCTGTTTTTT
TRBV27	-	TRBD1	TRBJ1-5	CASRRTGGNQPQHF	TGTGCCAGCAGGCGAACAGGGGGAAATCAGCCCCAGCATTTT
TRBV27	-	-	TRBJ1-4	CASSLSGGSGEKLFF	TGTGCCAGCAGTTTATCGGGGGGCAGTGGGGAAAAACTGTTTTTT
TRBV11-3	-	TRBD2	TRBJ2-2	CASSLPGGTNTGELFF	TGTGCCAGCAGCTTACCGGGAGGAACGAACACCGGGGAGCTGTTTTTT
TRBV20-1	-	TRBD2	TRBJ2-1	CSARDRTSGSTSYNEQFF	TGCAGTGCTAGAGATAGGACTAGCGGGAGTACTTCCTACAATGAGCAGTTCTTC
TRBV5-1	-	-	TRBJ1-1	CASSFSGAGTEAFF	TGCGCCAGCAGCTTCTCTGGGGCCGGCACTGAAGCTTTCTTT
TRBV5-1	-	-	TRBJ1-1	CASSLAGRRGTTEAFF	TGCGCCAGCAGCTTGGCCGGGCGGCGAGGGACCACTGAAGCTTTCTTT
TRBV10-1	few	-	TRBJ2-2	CASSEEGPPGELFF	TGCGCCAGCAGTGAAGAGGGACCCCCCGGGGAGCTGTTTTTT
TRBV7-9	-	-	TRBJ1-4	CASTGGLSEKLFF	TGTGCCAGCACGGGAGGGCTGTCCGAAAAACTGTTTTTT
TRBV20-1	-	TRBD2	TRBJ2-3	CSAAGFTDTQYF	TGCAGTGCAGCGGGATTCACAGATACGCAGTATTTT
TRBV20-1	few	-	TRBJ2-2	CSARGQWGLGGELFF	TGCAGTGCTAGAGGACAATGGGGGCTGGGCGGGGAGCTGTTTTTT
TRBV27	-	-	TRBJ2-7	CASSLVDPNYEQYF	TGTGCCAGCAGTTTAGTGGATCCCAACTACGAGCAGTACTTC
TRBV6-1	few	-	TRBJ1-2	CASRVGQNYGYTF	TGTGCCAGCAGGGTCGGACAGAACTATGGCTACACCTTC
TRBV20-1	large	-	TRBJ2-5	CSARASEFRETQYF	TGCAGTGCTAGGGCTAGCGAGTTTCGAGAGACCCAGTACTTC
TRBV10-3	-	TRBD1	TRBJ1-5	CAISGTGDNQPQHF	TGTGCCATCAGCGGGACAGGGGACAATCAGCCCCAGCATTTT
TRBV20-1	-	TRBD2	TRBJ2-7	CSGNERGYSYEQYF	TGCAGTGGTAATGAGCGGGGCTACTCCTACGAGCAGTACTTC
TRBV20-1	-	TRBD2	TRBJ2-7	CSASIAGDFYEQYF	TGCAGTGCCAGTATAGCGGGAGATTTCTACGAGCAGTACTTC
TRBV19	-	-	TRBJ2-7	CASSIGDQPPFYEQYF	TGTGCCAGTAGTATAGGGGACCAACCTCCCTTCTACGAGCAGTACTTC
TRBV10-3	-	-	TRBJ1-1	CAIRGGNTEAFF	TGTGCCATCCGGGGAGGGAACACTGAAGCTTTCTTT
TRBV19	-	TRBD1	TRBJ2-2	CASSRGQGIGELFF	TGTGCCAGTAGTAGGGGACAGGGGATCGGGGAGCTGTTTTTT
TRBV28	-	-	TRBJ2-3	CAVRDLTPDTQYF	TGTGCAGTGCGGGATTTAACGCCAGATACGCAGTATTTT
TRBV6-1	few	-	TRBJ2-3	CASSPPGTDTQYF	TGTGCCAGCAGTCCCCCCGGCACAGATACGCAGTATTTT
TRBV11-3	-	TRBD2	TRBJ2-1	CASSLGGLAGGPLSNEQFF	TGTGCCAGCAGCTTAGGTGGACTAGCGGGAGGGCCTTTAAGCAATGAGCAGTTCTTC
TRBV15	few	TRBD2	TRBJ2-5	CATSTQTPGLAGGRSGTQYF	TGTGCCACCAGCACTCAGACCCCGGGACTAGCGGGAGGGCGGTCAGGGACCCAGTACTTC
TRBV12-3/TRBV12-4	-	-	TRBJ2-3	CASSSVSGTDTQYF	TGTGCCAGCAGTTCGGTGAGCGGCACAGATACGCAGTATTTT
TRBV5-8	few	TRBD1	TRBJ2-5	CASSLQGALETQYF	TGTGCCAGCAGCTTGCAGGGGGCGTTGGAGACCCAGTACTTC
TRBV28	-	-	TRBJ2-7	CASSLGGYEQYF	TGTGCCAGCAGTTTAGGGGGGTACGAGCAGTACTTC
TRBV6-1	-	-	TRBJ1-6	CASRRQVYNSPLHF	TGTGCCAGCAGGAGACAGGTTTATAATTCACCCCTCCACTTT
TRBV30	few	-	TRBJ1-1	CAWSSTGGQSAFF	TGTGCCTGGAGTTCTACCGGCGGGCAATCAGCTTTCTTT
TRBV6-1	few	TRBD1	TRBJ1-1	CASSSGEGAQSFF	TGTGCCAGCAGCTCCGGGGAGGGGGCGCAATCTTTCTTT
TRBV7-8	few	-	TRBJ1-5	CASSLPHTYQPQHF	TGTGCCAGCAGCTTGCCCCATACCTATCAGCCCCAGCATTTT
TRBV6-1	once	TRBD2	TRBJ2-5	CASRGLAGHQETQYF	TGTGCCAGCCGGGGGCTAGCGGGGCACCAAGAGACCCAGTACTTC
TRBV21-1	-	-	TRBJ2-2	CASSHPTPRDSVYTGELFF	TGTGCCAGCAGCCACCCTACCCCACGGGACAGCGTTTACACCGGGGAGCTGTTTTTT
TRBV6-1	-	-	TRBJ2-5	CASSGGDRRVTQYF	TGTGCCAGCAGTGGGGGGGATCGGCGGGTGACCCAGTACTTC
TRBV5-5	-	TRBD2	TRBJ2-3	CASNADLAGLTQYF	TGTGCCAGCAACGCCGACCTAGCGGGACTTACGCAGTATTTT
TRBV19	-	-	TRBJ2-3	CASSSGRRDTQYF	TGTGCCAGTAGTAGCGGTAGGCGAGATACGCAGTATTTT
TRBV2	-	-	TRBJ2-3	CASRGDAGTDTQYF	TGTGCCAGCAGGGGGGACGCAGGGACAGATACGCAGTATTTT
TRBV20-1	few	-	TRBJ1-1	CSARLQHTEAFF	TGCAGTGCTAGACTGCAACACACTGAAGCTTTCTTT
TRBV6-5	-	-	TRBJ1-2	CVSSYVGAGYGYTF	TGTGTCAGCAGTTACGTGGGCGCGGGCTATGGCTACACCTTC
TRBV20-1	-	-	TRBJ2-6	CSAQSSGANVLTF	TGCAGTGCTCAAAGCTCTGGGGCCAACGTCCTGACTTTC
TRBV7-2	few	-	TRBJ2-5	CASSPQGETQYF	TGTGCCAGCAGCCCCCAGGGAGAGACCCAGTACTTC
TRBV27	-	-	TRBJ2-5	CASSPGGETQYF	TGTGCCAGCAGCCCTGGCGGAGAGACCCAGTACTTC
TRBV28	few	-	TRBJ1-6	CASSLNSPLHF	TGTGCCAGCAGCCTTAATTCACCCCTCCACTTT
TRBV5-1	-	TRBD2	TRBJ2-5	CASNLGAGAQETQYF	TGCGCCAGCAATCTGGGAGCGGGAGCGCAAGAGACCCAGTACTTC
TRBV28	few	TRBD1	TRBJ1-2	CASSPTGGDGYTF	TGTGCCAGCAGCCCAACAGGGGGCGATGGCTACACCTTC